This T cell receptor beta chain was found in a study of STAT5B mutations in CD4+ large granular lymphocyte leukemia. On the study more broadly: Among healthy controls, a particular HLA allele went with more CDR3 'QG' motifs.

The CDR3 has 14 residues. Per germline, CDR1 SQVTM and CDR2 ANQGSEA. With V trimmed by 4 bases and J by 3 bases, 8 bases remained unmatched. The survey-level immunoSEQ assay was used. In the source study's methods: A productive frequency of 2.59 x 10-5 was the lowest detectable. Profiled with immunoSEQ multiplex PCR; TCRdb holds only in-frame clones, not every one. V, J and clone size derive from that table, while D and trimming were established from the DNA sequence. This table has 20,000 or so clones, 65% to 85% appearing once. The sample was CD4+ T cells from blood buffy coats. This receptor was taken from a human donor in good health. The V and J genes are TRBV29-1 and TRBJ2-7; 8 bases are a match to TRBD2. The CDR3 reads CSVGASGSYYEQYF. The CDR3 DNA follows: TGCAGCGTTGGAGCTAGCGGGTCATACTACGAGCAGTACTTC.